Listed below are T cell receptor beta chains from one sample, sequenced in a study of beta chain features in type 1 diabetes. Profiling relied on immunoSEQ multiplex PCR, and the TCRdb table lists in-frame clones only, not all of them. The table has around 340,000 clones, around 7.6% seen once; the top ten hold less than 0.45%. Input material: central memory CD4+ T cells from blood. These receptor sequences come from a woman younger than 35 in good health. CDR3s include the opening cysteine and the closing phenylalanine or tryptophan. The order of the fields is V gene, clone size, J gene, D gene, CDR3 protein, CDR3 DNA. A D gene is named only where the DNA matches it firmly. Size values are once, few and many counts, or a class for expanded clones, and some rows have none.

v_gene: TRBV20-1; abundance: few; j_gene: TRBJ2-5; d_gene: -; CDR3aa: CSDPTETQYF; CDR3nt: TGCAGTGACCCTACGGAGACCCAGTACTTC
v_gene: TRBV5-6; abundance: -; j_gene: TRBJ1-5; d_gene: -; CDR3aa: CASSSNRNQPQHF; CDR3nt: TGTGCCAGCAGCTCCAATAGAAATCAGCCCCAGCATTTT
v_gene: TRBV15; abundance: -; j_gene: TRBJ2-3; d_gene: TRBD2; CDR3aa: CATSRVAGSTDTQYF; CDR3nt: TGTGCCACCAGCAGAGTAGCGGGCAGCACAGATACGCAGTATTTT
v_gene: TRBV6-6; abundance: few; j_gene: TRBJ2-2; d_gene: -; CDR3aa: CASSFRTDNTGELFF; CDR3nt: TGTGCCAGCAGTTTTAGGACAGACAACACCGGGGAGCTGTTTTTT
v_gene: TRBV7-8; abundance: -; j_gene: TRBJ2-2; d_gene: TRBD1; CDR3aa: CASSSRMDRTNTGELFF; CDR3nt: TGTGCCAGCAGCTCCCGAATGGACAGGACGAACACCGGGGAGCTGTTTTTT
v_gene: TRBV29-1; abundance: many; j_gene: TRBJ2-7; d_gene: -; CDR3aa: CSVGDPYEQYF; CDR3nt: TGCAGCGTTGGGGACCCCTACGAGCAGTACTTC
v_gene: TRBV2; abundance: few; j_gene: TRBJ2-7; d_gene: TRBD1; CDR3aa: CASSEADRVGYSYEQYF; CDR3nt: TGTGCCAGCAGTGAAGCGGACAGGGTAGGATACTCCTACGAGCAGTACTTC
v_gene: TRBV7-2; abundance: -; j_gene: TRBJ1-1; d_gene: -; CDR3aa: CASSPGTVTEAFF; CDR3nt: TGTGCCAGCAGCCCCGGGACGGTGACTGAAGCTTTCTTT
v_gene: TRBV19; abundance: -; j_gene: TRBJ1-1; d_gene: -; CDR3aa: CASSISGLWNTEAFF; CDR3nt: TGTGCCAGTAGTATTAGCGGACTCTGGAACACTGAAGCTTTCTTT
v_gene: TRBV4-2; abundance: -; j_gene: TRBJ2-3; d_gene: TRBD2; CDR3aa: CASSQGEGTSTDTQYF; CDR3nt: TGTGCCAGCAGCCAAGGGGAGGGTACGAGCACAGATACGCAGTATTTT
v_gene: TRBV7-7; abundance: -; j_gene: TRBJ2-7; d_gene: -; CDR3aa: CASSLIVGGRGHRTGYEQYF; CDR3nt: TGTGCTAGCAGCTTAATCGTCGGGGGCAGGGGCCATAGGACGGGCTACGAGCAGTACTTC
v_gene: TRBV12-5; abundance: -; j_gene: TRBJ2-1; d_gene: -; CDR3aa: CASGQGNEQFF; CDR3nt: TGTGCTAGTGGTCAAGGGAATGAGCAGTTCTTC
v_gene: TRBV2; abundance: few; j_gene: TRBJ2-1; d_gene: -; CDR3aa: CASNLVILSDEQFF; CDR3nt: TGTGCCAGCAACTTAGTAATTCTTTCGGATGAGCAGTTCTTC
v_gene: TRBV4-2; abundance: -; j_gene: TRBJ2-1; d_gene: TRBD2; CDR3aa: CASSQGWAGVNNEQFF; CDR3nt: TGTGCCAGCAGCCAAGGTTGGGCGGGAGTAAACAATGAGCAGTTCTTC
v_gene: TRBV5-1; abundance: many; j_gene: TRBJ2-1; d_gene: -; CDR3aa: CASSLDREQFF; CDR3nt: TGCGCCAGCAGCTTGGACAGGGAGCAGTTCTTC
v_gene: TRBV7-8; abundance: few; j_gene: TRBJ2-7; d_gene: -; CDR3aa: CASSTGRVYEQYF; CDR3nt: TGTGCCAGCAGCACGGGCCGGGTTTACGAGCAGTACTTC
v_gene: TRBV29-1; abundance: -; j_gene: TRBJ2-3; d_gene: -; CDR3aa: CSAQARGFMLDTQYF; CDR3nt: TGCAGCGCCCAGGCGAGGGGATTTATGTTAGATACGCAGTATTTT
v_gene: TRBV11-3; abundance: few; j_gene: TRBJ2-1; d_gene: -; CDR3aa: CASSLDFLNEQFF; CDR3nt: TGTGCCAGCAGCTTAGATTTCCTCAATGAGCAGTTCTTC
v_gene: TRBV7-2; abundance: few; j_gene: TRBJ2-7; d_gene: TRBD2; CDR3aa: CASSLALSSGRSSEQYF; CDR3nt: TGTGCCAGCAGCTTAGCGCTTTCTAGCGGGAGGTCATCCGAGCAGTACTTC
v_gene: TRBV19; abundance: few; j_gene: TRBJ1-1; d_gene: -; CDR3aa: CASSILDGSTEAFF; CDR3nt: TGTGCCAGTAGTATTTTAGACGGGAGCACTGAAGCTTTCTTT
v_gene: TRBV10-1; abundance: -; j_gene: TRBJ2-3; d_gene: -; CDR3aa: CASSGQGSDTQYF; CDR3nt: TGCGCCAGCAGTGGTCAGGGGTCAGATACGCAGTATTTT
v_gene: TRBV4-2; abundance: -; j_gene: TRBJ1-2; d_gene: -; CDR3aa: CASSQVDNYGYTF; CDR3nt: TGTGCCAGCAGCCAAGTCGACAACTATGGCTACACCTTC
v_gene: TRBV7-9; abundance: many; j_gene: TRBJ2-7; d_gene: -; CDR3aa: CASSLPPLDEQYF; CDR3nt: TGTGCCAGCAGCTTACCCCCCCTGGACGAGCAGTACTTC
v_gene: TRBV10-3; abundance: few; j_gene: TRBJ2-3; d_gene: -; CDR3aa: CAISVGGSADTQYF; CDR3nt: TGTGCCATCAGTGTGGGGGGTAGTGCAGATACGCAGTATTTT
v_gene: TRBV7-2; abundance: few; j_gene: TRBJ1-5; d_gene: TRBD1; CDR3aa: CASSVQGSSNQPQHF; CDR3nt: TGTGCCAGCAGCGTACAGGGGTCTAGCAATCAGCCCCAGCATTTT
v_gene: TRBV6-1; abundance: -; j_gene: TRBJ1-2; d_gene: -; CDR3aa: CASRMIDSPLGYTF; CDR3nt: TGTGCCAGCAGGATGATCGACAGCCCGCTGGGCTACACCTTC
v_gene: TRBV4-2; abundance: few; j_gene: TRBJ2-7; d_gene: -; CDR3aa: CASSQGPPGLNPYEQYF; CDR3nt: TGTGCCAGCAGCCAAGGTCCCCCGGGACTGAACCCCTACGAGCAGTACTTC
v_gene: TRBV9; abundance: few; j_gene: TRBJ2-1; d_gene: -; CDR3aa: CASSVGGSYNEQFF; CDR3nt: TGTGCCAGCAGCGTAGGAGGGAGTTACAATGAGCAGTTCTTC
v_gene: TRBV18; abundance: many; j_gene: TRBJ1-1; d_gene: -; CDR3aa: CASSPDSLLEAFF; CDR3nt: TGTGCCAGCTCACCAGACAGCTTGCTCGAAGCTTTCTTT
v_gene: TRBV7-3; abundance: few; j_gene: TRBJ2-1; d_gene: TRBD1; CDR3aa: CASSSGTGAYNEQFF; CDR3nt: TGTGCCAGCAGCTCTGGGACAGGGGCCTACAATGAGCAGTTCTTC
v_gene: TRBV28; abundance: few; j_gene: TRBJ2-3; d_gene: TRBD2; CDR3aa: CATRRAGADTQYF; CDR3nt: TGTGCCACCCGGCGCGCGGGAGCAGATACGCAGTATTTT
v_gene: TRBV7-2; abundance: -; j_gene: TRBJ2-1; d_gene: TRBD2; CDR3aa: CASSLVASGSGNEQFF; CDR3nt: TGTGCCAGCAGCTTAGTTGCTAGCGGGAGTGGGAATGAGCAGTTCTTC
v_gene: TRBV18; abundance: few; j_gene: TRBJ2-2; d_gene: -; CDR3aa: CASSPMGVKVGELFF; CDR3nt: TGTGCCAGCTCACCTATGGGGGTGAAGGTCGGGGAGCTGTTTTTT
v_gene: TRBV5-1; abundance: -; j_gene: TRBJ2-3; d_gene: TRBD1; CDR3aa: CASSPGQGGDTQYF; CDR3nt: TGCGCCAGCAGCCCAGGACAGGGTGGCGATACGCAGTATTTT
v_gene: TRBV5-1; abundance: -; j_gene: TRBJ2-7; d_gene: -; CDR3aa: CASSDTYEQYF; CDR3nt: TGCGCCAGCAGCGATACCTACGAGCAGTACTTC
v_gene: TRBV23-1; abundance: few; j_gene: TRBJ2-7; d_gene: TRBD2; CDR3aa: CATTEGLAVLESYEQYF; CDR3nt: TGCGCCACCACGGAAGGACTAGCGGTACTAGAATCCTACGAGCAGTACTTC
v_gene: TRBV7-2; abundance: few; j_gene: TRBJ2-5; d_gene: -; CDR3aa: CASSLAQGWRETQYF; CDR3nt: TGTGCCAGCAGCTTAGCTCAGGGATGGAGGGAGACCCAGTACTTC
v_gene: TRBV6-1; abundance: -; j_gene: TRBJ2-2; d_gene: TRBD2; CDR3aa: CAISATSGRADTGELFF; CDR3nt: TGTGCCATCAGTGCGACTAGCGGGAGGGCTGACACCGGGGAGCTGTTTTTT
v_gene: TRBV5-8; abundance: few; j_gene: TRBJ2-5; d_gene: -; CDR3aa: CASSPTGGPQETQYF; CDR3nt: TGTGCCAGCAGTCCCACAGGAGGGCCTCAAGAGACCCAGTACTTC
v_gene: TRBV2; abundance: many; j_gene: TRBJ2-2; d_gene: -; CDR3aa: CASSSRQSGELFF; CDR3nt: TGTGCCAGCAGTTCTAGGCAATCCGGGGAGCTGTTTTTT
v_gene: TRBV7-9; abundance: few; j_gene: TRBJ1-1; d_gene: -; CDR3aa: CASSLEENTEAFF; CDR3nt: TGTGCCAGCAGCTTGGAAGAGAACACTGAAGCTTTCTTT
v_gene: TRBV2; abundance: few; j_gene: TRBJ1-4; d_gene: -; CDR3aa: CASSYRTGNEKLFF; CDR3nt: TGTGCCAGCAGCTACCGGACGGGAAATGAAAAACTGTTTTTT
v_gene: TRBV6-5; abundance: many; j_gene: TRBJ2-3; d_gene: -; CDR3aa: CASSRTQRTDTQYF; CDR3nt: TGTGCCAGCAGTAGGACCCAGCGCACAGATACGCAGTATTTT
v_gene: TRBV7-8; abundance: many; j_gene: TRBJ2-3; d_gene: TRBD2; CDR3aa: CASSGGLADTQYF; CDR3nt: TGTGCCAGCAGCGGAGGACTAGCAGATACGCAGTATTTT
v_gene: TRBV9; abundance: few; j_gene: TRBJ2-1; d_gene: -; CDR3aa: CASSVGLGLGYNEQFF; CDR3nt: TGTGCCAGCAGCGTAGGGTTGGGATTAGGGTACAATGAGCAGTTCTTC
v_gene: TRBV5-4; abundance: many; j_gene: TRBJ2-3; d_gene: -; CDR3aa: CASSLGGAADTQYF; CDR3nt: TGTGCCAGCAGCTTGGGTGGGGCCGCCGATACGCAGTATTTT
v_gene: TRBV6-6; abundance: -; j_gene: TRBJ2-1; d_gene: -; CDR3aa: CASNYRTEQFF; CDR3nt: TGTGCCAGCAATTACAGGACTGAGCAGTTCTTC
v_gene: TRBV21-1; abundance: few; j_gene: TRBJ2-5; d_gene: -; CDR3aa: CASIPRGGSGGWETQYF; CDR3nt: TGTGCCAGCATCCCGCGGGGGGGTAGCGGAGGATGGGAGACCCAGTACTTC
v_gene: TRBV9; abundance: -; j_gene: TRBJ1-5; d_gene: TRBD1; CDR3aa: CASSRYRGRGSNQPQHF; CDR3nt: TGTGCCAGCAGCCGTTACAGGGGGCGAGGGAGCAATCAGCCCCAGCATTTT
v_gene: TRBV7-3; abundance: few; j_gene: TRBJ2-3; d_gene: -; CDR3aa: CASSLYAVTDTQYF; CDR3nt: TGTGCCAGCAGCTTATATGCCGTCACAGATACGCAGTATTTT
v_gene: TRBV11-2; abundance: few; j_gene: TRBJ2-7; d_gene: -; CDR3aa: CASSLSLTGKYEQYF; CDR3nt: TGTGCCAGCAGCTTATCCCTGACAGGAAAATACGAGCAGTACTTC
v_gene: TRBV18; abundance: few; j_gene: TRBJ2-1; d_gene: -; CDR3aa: CASHRSTSSYNEQFF; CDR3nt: TGTGCCAGTCATCGCTCCACAAGCTCCTACAATGAGCAGTTCTTC
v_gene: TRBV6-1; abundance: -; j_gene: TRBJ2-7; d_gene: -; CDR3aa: CASSGGYEQYF; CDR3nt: TGTGCCAGCAGTGGAGGTTACGAGCAGTACTTC